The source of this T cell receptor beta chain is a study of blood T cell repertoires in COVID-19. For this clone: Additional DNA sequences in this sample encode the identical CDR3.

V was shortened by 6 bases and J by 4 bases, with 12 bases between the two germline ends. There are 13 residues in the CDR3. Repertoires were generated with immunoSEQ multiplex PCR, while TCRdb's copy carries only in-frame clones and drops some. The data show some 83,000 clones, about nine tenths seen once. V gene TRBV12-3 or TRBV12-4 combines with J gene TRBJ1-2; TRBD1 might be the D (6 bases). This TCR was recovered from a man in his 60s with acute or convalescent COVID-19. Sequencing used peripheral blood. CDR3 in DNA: TGTGCCAGCAGCACAGGGTATAGCTATGGCTACACCTTC. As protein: CASSTGYSYGYTF.